This entry features one TCR beta chain sequence. Antigen specificity is unknown. Generated by immunoSEQ multiplex PCR, the TCRdb table keeps only in-frame clones and is missing some. The sample holds roughly 50,000 clones, roughly three quarters seen once. The CDR3 has 14 amino acids. V dropped 1 base and J dropped 0 bases, with 10 bases sitting between them. Per the germline V gene, CDR1 is GTSNPN and CDR2 is SVGIG (reference sequence). Time point in this sample: week 35, safety follow-up. Vaccine doses each comprised 300 ug of mutant IDH1 20-mer peptide, with topical imiquimod. The astrocytomas were IDH1-mutant, ATRX-negative, and WHO grade 3 or 4. These data belong to a study of a mutant IDH1 vaccine in newly diagnosed glioma. Background on the study: Patients got their first vaccination 4-6 weeks after radiotherapy alone, or with temozolomide cycles.

General study points: Alterations occurring in top peripheral T cell clonotypes seemed unrelated to pseudoprogression.

The chain couples TRBV30 to TRBJ2-7; D call uncertain. The receptor was isolated from a middle-aged man with glioma. The material was PBMCs, obtained from a glioma patient whose treatment included an IDH1 peptide vaccine. As DNA, the CDR3 is TGTGCCTGGAGTGCGACACTCACCTCCTACGAGCAGTACTTC. Its translation is CAWSATLTSYEQYF.